What follows are 9 T cell receptor beta chains derived from one specimen sequenced in a study of blood T cell repertoires in COVID-19. Produced via immunoSEQ multiplex PCR; TCRdb's table is partial and in-frame only. The table records about 260,000 clones, 70% to 90% of them present only once. Input material: peripheral blood. The receptor source for this set is a man in his late teens or twenties with active or convalescent COVID-19.

The rearrangement links TRBV7-2 to TRBJ1-6, with D unresolved. Germline V gives CDR1 SGHTA, CDR2 FQGNSA. V was clipped by 3 bases and J by 5 bases, with 11 bases between them. The CDR3 is made up of 15 amino acids. CDR3 loop: CASSFSAVNNSPLHF. Here the CDR3 DNA reads TGTGCCAGCAGCTTCAGCGCGGTTAATAATTCACCCCTCCACTTT.

V usage is TRBV6-5 and J usage is TRBJ2-3, with D possibly being TRBD1 (5 bases). Deletions cut 2 bases from V and 4 bases from J, with 16 bases between. The germline gives CDR1 MNHEY, CDR2 SVGAGI. This CDR3 is 16 amino acids long. Here the CDR3 DNA reads TGTGCCAGCAGTTACGGAAGGGCCAGCAGGGCAGATACGCAGTATTTT. This encodes CASSYGRASRADTQYF.

The sample holds a few counts of this clone. The CDR3 reads CASSEGAGNEQYF. The CDR3 DNA is TGTGCCAGCAGTGAGGGGGCAGGGAACGAGCAGTACTTC. The V call is TRBV6-1, the J call TRBJ2-7, with D perhaps matching TRBD1 (6 bases). The V gene lost 3 bases and the J gene lost 5 bases, with 11 bases spanning the gap. Germline V gene lookup returns CDR1 MNHNS and CDR2 SASEGT. The CDR3 totals 13 residues.

The genes are TRBV9 and TRBJ2-3, with 10 bases lining up with TRBD1. The V gene end was trimmed by 0 bases and the J gene end by 3 bases; junction bases not matched to a gene: 1. The CDR3 is 15 residues long. The V gene's germline CDR1 is SGDLS and CDR2 YYNGEE. The CDR3 is CASSVVGQGTDTQYF. In nucleotides, the CDR3 is TGTGCCAGCAGCGTAGTGGGACAGGGGACAGATACGCAGTATTTT. The full variable domain, its missing parts supplied by reference TRBV9 and TRBJ2-3, is DSGVTQTPKHLITATGQRVTLRCSPRSGDLSVYWYQQSLDQGLQFLIQYYNGEERAKGNILERFSAQQFPDLHSELNLSSLELGDSALYFCASSVVGQGTDTQYFGPGTRLTVL.

This chain links TRBV7-2 with TRBJ1-1; TRBD1 aligns across 7 bases. Looked up from germline, CDR1 is SGHTA and CDR2 is FQGNSA. Unmatched junction bases numbered 2, after V lost 4 bases and J lost 3 bases. This CDR3 has 13 amino acids. The CDR3 sequence is CASSSQGDTEAFF. As DNA, the CDR3 is TGTGCCAGCAGCTCCCAGGGGGACACTGAAGCTTTCTTT.

The chain is built from TRBV12-3 or TRBV12-4 and TRBJ2-1, with a weak D call TRBD2 (5 bases). V lost 3 bases and J 6 bases, leaving 9 bases between the germline ends. The CDR3 runs to 13 residues. In DNA form, the CDR3 reads TGTGCCAGCAGTTTTATACTAGGCAATGAGCAGTTCTTC. Its translation is CASSFILGNEQFF.

The chain has TRBV19 and TRBJ2-7; TRBD2 matches 9 bases. The CDR3 runs 16 residues. Germline loops: CDR1 LNHDA, CDR2 SQIVND (reference sequence). V was clipped by 3 bases and J by 4 bases; unmatched bases: 10. CDR3 nucleotide sequence: TGTGCCAGTAGTATTCGTAGCGGGAGTAGATCGTACGAGCAGTACTTC. This translates into CASSIRSGSRSYEQYF.

This clone was detected a few times. This chain links TRBV3-1 (or the pseudogene TRBV3-2) with TRBJ2-1; 8 bases agree with TRBD2. The ends lost 0 bases at V and 0 bases at J; junction bases unmatched: 4. Germline V gives CDR1 LGHDT, CDR2 YNNKEL (reference sequence). The CDR3 totals 17 residues. The CDR3 is CASSQEPGLVSYNEQFF. Written as DNA, the CDR3 is TGTGCCAGCAGCCAAGAACCGGGACTAGTCTCCTACAATGAGCAGTTCTTC.

V usage is TRBV6-5 and J usage is TRBJ1-1; a possible D gene is TRBD1 (6 bases). The V gene's germline CDR1 is MNHEY and CDR2 SVGAGI. This CDR3 is built from 14 residues. The V end was cut by 8 bases, the J end by 0 bases, with 13 bases between. Here the CDR3 reads CASQEGGMNTEAFF. For the CDR3, the DNA is TGTGCCAGCCAAGAAGGGGGAATGAACACTGAAGCTTTCTTT.